This T cell receptor beta chain was sequenced for a study of T-cell memory formation after mild COVID-19. Study summary: Largely, TCR clusters stayed within a single donor.

Study-level findings and limits: Chiefly within CM and EM were the contracting CD4+ clones; CD8+ ones were within EMRA. A balance of CD4 and CD8 characterized clones contracting day 15 to 85, whereas later expanders leaned CD4+.

TCRdb fed the 5' RACE reads into MiXCR, producing one record per CDR3 protein. The table records 300,000 to 400,000 distinct CDR3 sequences, 21% of them present only once. This clonotype occurred a few times. Its antigen is not identified. J gave up 11 bases and V 1 base, and 3 bases lay outside the gene matches. The CDR3 runs 12 residues. The J gene is TRBJ2-5, the V gene TRBV12-3 or TRBV12-4, with 8 bases that match TRBD2. Sequenced sample: PBMCs or a T cell subset sorted from them (not recorded which). This TCR came from an adult woman who had mild COVID-19 (a few samples of this study predate the infection). Cell type and time point are not known. CDR3 protein: CASSLVPSGQYF. The CDR3 bases are TGTGCCAGCAGTTTAGTTCCTAGCGGGCAGTACTTC.